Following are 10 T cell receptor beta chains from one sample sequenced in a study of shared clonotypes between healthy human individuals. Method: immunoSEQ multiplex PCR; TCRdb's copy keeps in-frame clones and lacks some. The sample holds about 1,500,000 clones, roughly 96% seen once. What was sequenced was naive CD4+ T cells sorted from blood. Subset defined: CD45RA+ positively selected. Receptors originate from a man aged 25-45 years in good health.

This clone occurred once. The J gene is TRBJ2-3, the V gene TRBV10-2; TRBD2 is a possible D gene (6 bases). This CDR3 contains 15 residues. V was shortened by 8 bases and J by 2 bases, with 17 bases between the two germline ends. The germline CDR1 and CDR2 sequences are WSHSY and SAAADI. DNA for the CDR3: TGCGCCAGCTTATCCGGGACTCGCATCACAGATACGCAGTATTTT. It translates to CASLSGTRITDTQYF.

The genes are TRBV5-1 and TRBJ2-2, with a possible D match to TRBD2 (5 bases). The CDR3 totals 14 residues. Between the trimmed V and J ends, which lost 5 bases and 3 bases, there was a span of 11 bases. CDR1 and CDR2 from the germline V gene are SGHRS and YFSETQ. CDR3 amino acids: CASSLAIDTGELFF. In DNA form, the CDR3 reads TGCGCCAGCAGTTTAGCGATCGACACCGGGGAGCTGTTTTTT. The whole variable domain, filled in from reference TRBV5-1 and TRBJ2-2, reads KAGVTQTPRYLIKTRGQQVTLSCSPISGHRSVSWYQQTPGQGLQFLFEYFSETQRNKGNFPGRFSGRQFSNSRSEMNVSTLELGDSALYLCASSLAIDTGELFFGEGSRLTVL.

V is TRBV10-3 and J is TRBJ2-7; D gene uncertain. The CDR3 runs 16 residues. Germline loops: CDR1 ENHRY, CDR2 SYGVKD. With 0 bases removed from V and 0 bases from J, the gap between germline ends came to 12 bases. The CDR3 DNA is TGTGCCATCAGTGAGTCGGTCGGATTGAGCTCCTACGAGCAGTACTTC. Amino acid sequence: CAISESVGLSSYEQYF.

CDR3 in DNA: TGTGCTAGTGGTTTGGTACTGGGGGGGGGAGCCGAGACCCAGTACTTC. Encoded protein: CASGLVLGGGAETQYF. The chain is built from TRBV12-5 and TRBJ2-5, with 7 positions matching TRBD2. Trimming took 0 bases from V and 5 from J; bases not matched to a gene: 9. The V gene's germline CDR1 is LGHNT and CDR2 FRNRAP. The CDR3 extends over 16 amino acids.

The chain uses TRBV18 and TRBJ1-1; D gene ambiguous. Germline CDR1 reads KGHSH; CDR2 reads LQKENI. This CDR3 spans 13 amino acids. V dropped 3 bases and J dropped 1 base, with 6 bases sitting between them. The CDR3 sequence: CASSPTTNTEAFF. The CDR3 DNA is TGTGCCAGCTCACCGACCACGAACACTGAAGCTTTCTTT.

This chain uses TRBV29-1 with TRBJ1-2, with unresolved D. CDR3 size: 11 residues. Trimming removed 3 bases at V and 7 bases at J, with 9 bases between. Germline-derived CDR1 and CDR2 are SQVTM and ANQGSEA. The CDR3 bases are TGCAGCGTTGAGTCAGTCGGTGGCTACACCTTC. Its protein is CSVESVGGYTF.

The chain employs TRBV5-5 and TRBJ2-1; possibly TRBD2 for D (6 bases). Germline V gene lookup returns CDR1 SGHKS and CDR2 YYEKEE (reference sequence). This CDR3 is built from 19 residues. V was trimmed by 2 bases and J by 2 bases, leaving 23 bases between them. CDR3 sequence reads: CASSFERVNGSTAYNEQFF. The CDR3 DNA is TGTGCCAGCAGCTTTGAAAGAGTGAACGGGAGTACCGCCTACAATGAGCAGTTCTTC.

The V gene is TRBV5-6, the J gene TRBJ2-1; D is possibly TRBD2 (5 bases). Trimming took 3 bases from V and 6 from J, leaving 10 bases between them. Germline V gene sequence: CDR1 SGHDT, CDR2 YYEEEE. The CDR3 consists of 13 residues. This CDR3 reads CASSSHRGNEQFF. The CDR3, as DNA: TGTGCCAGCAGCTCACACCGGGGCAATGAGCAGTTCTTC. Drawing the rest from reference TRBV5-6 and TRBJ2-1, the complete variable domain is DAGVTQSPTHLIKTRGQQVTLRCSPKSGHDTVSWYQQALGQGPQFIFQYYEEEERQRGNFPDRFSGHQFPNYSSELNVNALLLGDSALYLCASSSHRGNEQFFGPGTRLTVL.

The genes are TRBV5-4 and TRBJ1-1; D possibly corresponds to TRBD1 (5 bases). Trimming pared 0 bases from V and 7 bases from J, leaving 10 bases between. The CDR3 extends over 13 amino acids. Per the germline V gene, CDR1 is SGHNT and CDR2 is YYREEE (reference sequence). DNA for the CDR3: TGTGCCAGCAGCTTGGGACAGATAAATGAAGCTTTCTTT. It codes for CASSLGQINEAFF.

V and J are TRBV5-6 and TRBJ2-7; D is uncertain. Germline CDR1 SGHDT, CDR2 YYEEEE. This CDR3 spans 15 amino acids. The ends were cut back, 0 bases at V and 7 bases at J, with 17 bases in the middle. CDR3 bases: TGTGCCAGCAGCTTGGACGGGTGGGTTACGTCAGAGCAGTACTTC. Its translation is CASSLDGWVTSEQYF. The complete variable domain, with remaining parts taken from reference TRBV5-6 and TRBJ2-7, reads DAGVTQSPTHLIKTRGQQVTLRCSPKSGHDTVSWYQQALGQGPQFIFQYYEEEERQRGNFPDRFSGHQFPNYSSELNVNALLLGDSALYLCASSLDGWVTSEQYFGPGTRLTVT.